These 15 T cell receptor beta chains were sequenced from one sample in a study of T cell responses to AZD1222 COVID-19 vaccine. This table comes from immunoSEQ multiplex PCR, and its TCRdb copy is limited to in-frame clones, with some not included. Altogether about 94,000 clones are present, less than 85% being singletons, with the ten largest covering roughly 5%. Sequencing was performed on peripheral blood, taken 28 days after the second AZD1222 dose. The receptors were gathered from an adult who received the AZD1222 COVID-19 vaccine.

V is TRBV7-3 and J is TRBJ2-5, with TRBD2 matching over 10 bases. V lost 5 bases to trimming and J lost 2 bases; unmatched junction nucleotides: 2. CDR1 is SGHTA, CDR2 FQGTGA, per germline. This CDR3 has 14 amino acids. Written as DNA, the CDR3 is TGTGCCAGCAGCGTAGCGGGGGGACAAGAGACCCAGTACTTC. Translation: CASSVAGGQETQYF.

Here the CDR3 reads CASSYQSGSTEAFF. DNA for the CDR3: TGTGCCAGCAGTTACCAATCCGGGAGCACTGAAGCTTTCTTT. V usage is TRBV6-2 or TRBV6-3 and J usage is TRBJ1-1; no clear D. Germline CDR1 and CDR2: MNHEY and SVGEGT. This CDR3 is 14 amino acids long. The germline V and J ends were trimmed by 2 bases and 4 bases, with 11 bases remaining between them.

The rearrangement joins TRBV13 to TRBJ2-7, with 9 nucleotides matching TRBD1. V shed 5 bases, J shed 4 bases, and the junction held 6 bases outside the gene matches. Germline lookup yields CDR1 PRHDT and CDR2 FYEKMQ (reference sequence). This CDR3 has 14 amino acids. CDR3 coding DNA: TGTGCCAGCAGCCGGACACAGGGGGCGTACGAGCAGTACTTC. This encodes CASSRTQGAYEQYF.

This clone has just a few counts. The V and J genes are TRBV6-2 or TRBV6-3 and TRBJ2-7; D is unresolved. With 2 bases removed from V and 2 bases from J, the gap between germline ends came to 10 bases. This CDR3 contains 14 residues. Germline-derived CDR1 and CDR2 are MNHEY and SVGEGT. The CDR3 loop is CASSYPGRTYEQYF. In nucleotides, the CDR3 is TGTGCCAGCAGTTACCCAGGCCGGACCTACGAGCAGTACTTC.

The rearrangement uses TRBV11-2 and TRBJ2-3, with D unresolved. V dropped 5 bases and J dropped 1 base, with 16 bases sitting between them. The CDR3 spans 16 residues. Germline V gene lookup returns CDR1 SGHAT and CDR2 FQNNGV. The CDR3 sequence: CASSMGPGTGTDTQYF. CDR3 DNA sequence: TGTGCCAGCAGCATGGGCCCCGGAACTGGCACAGATACGCAGTATTTT. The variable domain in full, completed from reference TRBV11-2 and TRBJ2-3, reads EAGVAQSPRYKIIEKRQSVAFWCNPISGHATLYWYQQILGQGPKLLIQFQNNGVVDDSQLPKDRFSAERLKGVDSTLKIQPAKLEDSAVYLCASSMGPGTGTDTQYFGPGTRLTVL.

CDR3 sequence: CAIRKGQGDSQPQHF. The DNA of the CDR3 is TGTGCCATACGTAAGGGACAGGGAGACAGTCAGCCCCAGCATTTT. The genes are TRBV10-3 and TRBJ1-5; TRBD1 aligns across 9 bases. In germline, CDR1 is ENHRY, CDR2 SYGVKD. CDR3 length equals 15 residues. After removal of 9 bases from V and 6 bases from J, the junction contained 12 bases not matched to a gene.

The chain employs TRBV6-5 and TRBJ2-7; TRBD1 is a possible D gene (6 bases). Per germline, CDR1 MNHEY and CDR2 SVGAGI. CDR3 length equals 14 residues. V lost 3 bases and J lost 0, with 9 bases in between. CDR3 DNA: TGTGCCAGCAGTTATCAGGGGAGCTCCTACGAGCAGTACTTC. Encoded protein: CASSYQGSSYEQYF.

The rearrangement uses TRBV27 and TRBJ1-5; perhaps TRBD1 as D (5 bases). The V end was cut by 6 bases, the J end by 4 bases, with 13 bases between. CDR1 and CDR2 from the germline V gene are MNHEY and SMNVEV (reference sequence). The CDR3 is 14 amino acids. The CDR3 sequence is CASRASGGNQPQHF. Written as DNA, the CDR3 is TGTGCCAGCAGGGCCTCGGGGGGTAATCAGCCCCAGCATTTT.

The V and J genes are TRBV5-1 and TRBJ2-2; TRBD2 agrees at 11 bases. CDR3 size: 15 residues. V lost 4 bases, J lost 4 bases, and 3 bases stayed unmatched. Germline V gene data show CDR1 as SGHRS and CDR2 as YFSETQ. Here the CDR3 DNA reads TGCGCCAGCAGCACACTAGCGGGAGTCACCGGGGAGCTGTTTTTT. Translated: CASSTLAGVTGELFF. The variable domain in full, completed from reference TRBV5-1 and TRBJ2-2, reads KAGVTQTPRYLIKTRGQQVTLSCSPISGHRSVSWYQQTPGQGLQFLFEYFSETQRNKGNFPGRFSGRQFSNSRSEMNVSTLELGDSALYLCASSTLAGVTGELFFGEGSRLTVL.

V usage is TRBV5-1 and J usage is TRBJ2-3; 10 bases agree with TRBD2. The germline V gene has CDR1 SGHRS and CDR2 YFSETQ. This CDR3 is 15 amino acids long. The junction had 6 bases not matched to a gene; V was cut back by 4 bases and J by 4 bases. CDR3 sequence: CASSPAGGRSDTQYF. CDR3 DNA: TGCGCCAGCAGCCCAGCGGGGGGGCGCTCAGATACGCAGTATTTT. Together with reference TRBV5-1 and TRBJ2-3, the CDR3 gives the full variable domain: KAGVTQTPRYLIKTRGQQVTLSCSPISGHRSVSWYQQTPGQGLQFLFEYFSETQRNKGNFPGRFSGRQFSNSRSEMNVSTLELGDSALYLCASSPAGGRSDTQYFGPGTRLTVL.

CDR3 region: CASSAGTSGRGYEQYF. The DNA for the CDR3 is TGTGCCAGCAGCGCGGGGACTAGCGGGAGAGGTTACGAGCAGTACTTC. The J gene is TRBJ2-7, the V gene TRBV11-2; 14 nucleotides match TRBD2. The CDR3 spans 16 residues. Germline V lookup: CDR1 SGHAT, CDR2 FQNNGV. J lost 4 bases, V lost 5 bases, and 7 bases had no gene match.

The DNA for the CDR3 is TGTGCCAGCAGCCCGGGACATAAGGATGCTGAAGCTTTCTTT. This sequence encodes CASSPGHKDAEAFF. The rearrangement links TRBV7-9 to TRBJ1-1; D perhaps matches TRBD1 (6 bases). The germline CDR1 and CDR2 sequences are SEHNR and FQNEAQ (reference sequence). The CDR3 runs to 14 residues. V dropped 5 bases and J dropped 6 bases, with 16 bases sitting between them.

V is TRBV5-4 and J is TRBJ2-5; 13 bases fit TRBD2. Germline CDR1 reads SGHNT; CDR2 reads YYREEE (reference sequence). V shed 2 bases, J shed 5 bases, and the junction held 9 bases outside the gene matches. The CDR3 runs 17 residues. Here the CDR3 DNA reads TGTGCCAGCAGCTTTGGGGGACTAGCGGGGAAGAAGGAGACCCAGTACTTC. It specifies CASSFGGLAGKKETQYF.

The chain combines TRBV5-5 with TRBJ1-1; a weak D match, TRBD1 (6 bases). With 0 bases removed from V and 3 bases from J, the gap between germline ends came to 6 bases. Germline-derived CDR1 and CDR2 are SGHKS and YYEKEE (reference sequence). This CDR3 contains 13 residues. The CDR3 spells CASSLAGDTEAFF. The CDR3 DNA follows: TGTGCCAGCAGCTTGGCAGGGGACACTGAAGCTTTCTTT. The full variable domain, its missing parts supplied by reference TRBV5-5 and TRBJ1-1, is DAGVTQSPTHLIKTRGQQVTLRCSPISGHKSVSWYQQVLGQGPQFIFQYYEKEERGRGNFPDRFSARQFPNYSSELNVNALLLGDSALYLCASSLAGDTEAFFGQGTRLTVV.

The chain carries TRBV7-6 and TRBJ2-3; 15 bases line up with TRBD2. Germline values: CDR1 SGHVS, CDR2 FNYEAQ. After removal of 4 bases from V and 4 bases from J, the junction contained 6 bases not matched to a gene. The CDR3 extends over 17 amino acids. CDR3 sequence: CASSWTSGGAGADTQYF. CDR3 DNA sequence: TGTGCCAGCAGCTGGACTAGCGGGGGGGCCGGAGCAGATACGCAGTATTTT.